Presented here are 21 T cell receptor beta chains from one specimen sequenced in a study of response to subunit inactivated influenza vaccine. In TCRdb, the RT-PCR reads were re-called with MiXCR into one record per CDR3 protein. The table includes under 750,000 distinct CDR3 sequences, around 11% detected once. The material was PBMCs from blood, obtained on the day of vaccination. Receptors originate from a man aged 45-65 years who received an inactivated influenza vaccine.

This clonotype appeared a few times. CDR3 DNA: TGTGCCAGCAGCCAAATAACTGGGGGGTTCCAGTACTTC. It yields the protein CASSQITGGFQYF. The chain carries TRBV4-2 and TRBJ2-5; the D gene is possibly TRBD2 (6 bases). The ends were cut back, 2 bases at V and 10 bases at J, with 14 bases in the middle. Germline CDR1 is LGHNA and CDR2 is YNFKEQ. The CDR3 is 13 amino acids.

This clonotype has ten or more counts. At one end the junction does not follow the germline gene, possibly because of a read error. The genes are TRBV20-1 and TRBJ1-4; D not certain. This CDR3 contains 13 residues. In germline, CDR1 is DFQATT, CDR2 SNEGSKA (reference sequence). The chain's CDR3 is CSARGTTNEKLFF. CDR3 coding DNA: TGCAGTGCTAGAGGTACAACAAATGAAAAACTGTTTTTT.

Details on this clonotype: A read error may account for a junction end that differs from germline. The chain carries TRBV15 and TRBJ1-3; possibly TRBD1 for D (6 bases). The CDR3 runs 12 residues. The germline CDR1 and CDR2 sequences are LNHNV and YYDKDF (reference sequence). For the CDR3, the DNA is TGTGCCACCAGCAGACGGGACACCACGTCGGATTTT. This codes for CATSRRDTTSDF.

This clonotype was observed once. This chain links TRBV11-2 with TRBJ2-2; 7 bases line up with TRBD1. From germline, CDR1 is SGHAT and CDR2 FQNNGV. The CDR3 is 15 residues long. The V gene end was trimmed by 5 bases and the J gene end by 5 bases; junction bases not matched to a gene: 8. As DNA, the CDR3 is TGTGCCAGCAGCACGACAGGGCTCGATACCGGGGAGCTGTTTTTT. As protein: CASSTTGLDTGELFF.

The chain carries TRBV18 and TRBJ2-1; D is unclear. The CDR3 has 12 amino acids. The V end lost 2 bases, the J end lost 10 bases, and 9 bases lay between the germline ends. CDR1 and CDR2 from the germline V gene are KGHSH and LQKENI. In DNA, the CDR3 is TGTGCCAGCTCACCATTATCGCAGGAGCAGTTCTTC. Encoded protein: CASSPLSQEQFF.

This clonotype was detected only a few times. For the CDR3, the DNA is TGCAGTGCTAGAGAGGGTAATTCACCCCTCCACTTT. It yields the protein CSAREGNSPLHF. The chain is built from TRBV20-1 and TRBJ1-6, with no clear D. CDR1 is DFQATT and CDR2 is SNEGSKA in the germline V gene (reference sequence). There are 12 residues in the CDR3. V was trimmed by 0 bases and J by 6 bases, leaving 3 bases between them.

V is TRBV2 and J is TRBJ2-2; perhaps TRBD1 as D (5 bases). This CDR3 region has 13 residues. V lost 11 bases to trimming and J lost 7 bases, with 17 bases between them. Germline CDR1 is SNHLY and CDR2 is FYNNEI. The chain's CDR3 is CAVTDGVGGELFF. The CDR3 DNA is TGTGCCGTGACAGATGGCGTCGGCGGGGAGCTGTTTTTT. Together with reference TRBV2 and TRBJ2-2, the CDR3 gives the full variable domain: EPEVTQTPSHQVTQMGQEVILRCVPISNHLYFYWYRQILGQKVEFLVSFYNNEISEKSEIFDDQFSVERPDGSNFTLKIRSTKLEDSAMYFCAVTDGVGGELFFGEGSRLTVL.

A few counts support this clonotype. The chain links TRBV6-2 or TRBV6-3 to TRBJ2-7; D tentatively reads TRBD1 or TRBD2 (5 bases each). The V end lost 8 bases, the J end lost 4 bases, and 15 bases lay between the germline ends. The CDR3 spans 13 residues. Germline CDR1 is MNHEY and CDR2 is SVGEGT. CDR3 region: CASGTVRAYEQYF. CDR3 DNA sequence: TGTGCCAGCGGGACGGTGAGGGCTTACGAGCAGTACTTC.

The CDR3, as DNA: TGTGCCAGCAGCTTACGGGGGGAGCTCTTCTACGAGCAGTACTTC. This gives the protein CASSLRGELFYEQYF. The chain combines TRBV7-2 with TRBJ2-7, with 7 positions matching TRBD2. After removal of 2 bases from V and 3 bases from J, the junction contained 7 bases not matched to a gene. The CDR3 spans 15 residues. CDR1 is SGHTA and CDR2 is FQGNSA in the germline V gene.

The chain recombines TRBV5-1 with TRBJ1-3; no clear D. V was cut by 0 bases and J by 0 bases, with 16 bases left in between. The CDR3 runs to 18 residues. CDR1 and CDR2 from the germline V gene are SGHRS and YFSETQ. The CDR3, as DNA: TGCGCCAGCAGCTTGGGGGTGGGCAGTGCCCGCTCTGGAAACACCATATATTTT. Translated, it gives CASSLGVGSARSGNTIYF.

The chain joins TRBV14 to TRBJ1-2; TRBD1 agrees at 7 bases. The CDR3 has 12 amino acids. Germline CDR1 reads SGHDN; CDR2 reads FVKESK. J gave up 7 bases and V 4 bases, and 3 bases lay outside the gene matches. For the CDR3, the DNA is TGTGCCAGCAGCCCGGACAGGATTGGCTACACCTTC. Protein sequence: CASSPDRIGYTF.

The chain joins TRBV20-1 to TRBJ2-1, with 11 nucleotides matching TRBD2. The V and J ends lost 4 bases and 9 bases, in that order; junction bases with no gene match: 11. Germline values: CDR1 DFQATT, CDR2 SNEGSKA (reference sequence). This CDR3 region has 15 residues. CDR3 protein: CSAKHSGGAIGEQFF. The CDR3 region has the DNA TGCAGTGCTAAACATAGCGGGGGGGCTATCGGTGAGCAGTTCTTC.

V usage is TRBV20-1 and J usage is TRBJ2-6; TRBD1 matches at 10 bases. Germline V lookup: CDR1 DFQATT, CDR2 SNEGSKA (reference sequence). The CDR3 is made up of 18 amino acids. V gave up 2 bases and J gave up 1 base; unmatched junction bases: 8. CDR3 nucleotide sequence: TGCAGTGCTAGAACCCGGGACAGGGGCCAGTCTGGGGCCAACGTCCTGACTTTC. Amino acids: CSARTRDRGQSGANVLTF.

Note on this clonotype: With a much larger clone just one base away, this may be a read error. This chain joins TRBV20-1 and TRBJ2-2; tentatively, D is TRBD2 (5 bases). The CDR3 runs 15 residues. CDR1 and CDR2 (germline): DFQATT, SNEGSKA (reference sequence). The CDR3 nucleotides read TGCAGTGCTAGAGATCCTTCTAACCTTTCCGGGGAGCTGCTTTTT. This encodes CSARDPSNLSGELLF.

There are a few counts of this clonotype. The chain carries TRBV6-5 and TRBJ2-3, with 9 bases identical to TRBD1. V was clipped by 0 bases and J by 6 bases; unmatched bases: 13. CDR3 length equals 18 residues. Germline V gene sequence: CDR1 MNHEY, CDR2 SVGAGI. This CDR3 is CASSYSGVGTGYWDTQYF. CDR3 in DNA: TGTGCCAGCAGTTACTCGGGTGTCGGGACAGGGTATTGGGATACGCAGTATTTT.

The chain recombines TRBV3-1 with TRBJ1-1, with 9 bases that match TRBD1. The CDR3 is made up of 13 amino acids. The germline V gene encodes CDR1 LGHDT and CDR2 YNNKEL (reference sequence). The V and J ends lost 8 bases and 5 bases, in that order; junction bases with no gene match: 6. This CDR3 reads CASDLGQGTEAFF. CDR3 in DNA: TGTGCCAGCGATCTGGGACAGGGTACTGAAGCTTTCTTT. Looking up the rest from reference TRBV3-1 and TRBJ1-1 gives the full variable domain: DTAVSQTPKYLVTQMGNDKSIKCEQNLGHDTMYWYKQDSKKFLKIMFSYNNKELIINETVPNRFSPKSPDKAHLNLHINSLELGDSAVYFCASDLGQGTEAFFGQGTRLTVV.

The chain is built from TRBV20-1 and TRBJ2-1, with TRBD2 matching 9 bases. V was pared by 4 bases and J by 4 bases, with 5 bases of the junction left unmatched. Germline CDR1 and CDR2: DFQATT and SNEGSKA (reference sequence). The CDR3 runs 14 residues. CDR3 DNA sequence: TGCAGTGCTACGACTAGCGGAGCTTACAATGAGCAGTTCTTC. Translation gives CSATTSGAYNEQFF.

J is TRBJ2-2 and V is TRBV6-5, with 9 nucleotides matching TRBD1. The CDR3 has 15 residues. Germline assignment: CDR1 MNHEY and CDR2 SVGAGI. The trim removed 2 bases at V and 4 bases at J, leaving 2 bases unmatched. This chain's CDR3 is CASSYVTGGTGELFF. In nucleotides, the CDR3 is TGTGCCAGCAGTTACGTGACAGGGGGCACCGGGGAGCTGTTTTTT.

This chain connects TRBV12-3 or TRBV12-4 to TRBJ2-7; possibly TRBD2 for D (5 bases). The CDR3 extends over 15 amino acids. The V and J ends lost 1 base and 7 bases respectively, with 17 bases between them. In DNA, the CDR3 is TGTGCCAGCAGTTTAGGCCCCCTAGCCCTCGGGGAGCAGTACTTC. Its translation is CASSLGPLALGEQYF.

This clonotype was observed a few times. The chain couples TRBV12-3 or TRBV12-4 to TRBJ2-6; D is perhaps TRBD2 (5 bases). V was shortened by 5 bases and J by 0 bases, with 14 bases between the two germline ends. The CDR3 covers 17 residues. The CDR3 coding sequence is TGTGCCAGCAGTGGTCGGGGTAGGGACTCTGGGGCCAACGTCCTGACTTTC. Amino acid sequence: CASSGRGRDSGANVLTF.

The rearrangement links TRBV20-1 to TRBJ2-7, with 9 bases lining up with TRBD2. Trimming at V came to 1 base and at J to 4 bases, leaving 11 bases not matched to a gene. The CDR3 spans 16 residues. Germline CDR1 DFQATT, CDR2 SNEGSKA (reference sequence). CDR3 region: CSARGGSSGRSYEQYF. The CDR3 coding sequence is TGCAGTGCTAGAGGAGGTTCGAGCGGGAGGTCTTACGAGCAGTACTTC.